The 4 T cell receptor beta chains below were found in one sample sequenced in a study of PD-1 blockade in classical Hodgkin lymphoma. Produced via immunoSEQ multiplex PCR; TCRdb's table is partial and in-frame only. The sample holds around 30,000 clones; 89% are singletons and the top ten take 0.35%. Time point: newly diagnosed, previously untreated cHL patient sample. Magnetic negative selection was used to purify CD4+ T cells from PBMCs that had been thawed. Sequences were obtained from CD4+ T cells from blood. These receptors were collected from a human donor with classical Hodgkin lymphoma.

The chain uses TRBV6-1 and TRBJ1-2; no definite D call. V gave up 8 bases and J gave up 4 bases, with 11 bases separating them. This CDR3 is built from 12 residues. Germline CDR1 is MNHNS and CDR2 is SASEGT. The CDR3: CASSQEAYGYTF. The DNA of the CDR3 is TGTGCCAGCTCTCAGGAAGCCTATGGCTACACCTTC.

A few counts support this clone. The rearrangement uses TRBV4-2 and TRBJ1-5, with D perhaps TRBD1 (5 bases). The CDR3 is made up of 16 amino acids. CDR1 and CDR2 from the germline V gene are LGHNA and YNFKEQ. V lost 0 bases, J lost 6 bases, and 15 bases lay in between. CDR3: CASSQDPGYSGQPQHF. CDR3 coding DNA: TGTGCCAGCAGCCAAGATCCAGGGTATTCAGGTCAGCCCCAGCATTTT.

V and J are TRBV28 and TRBJ1-2; D is perhaps TRBD1 (6 bases). The CDR3 contains 15 residues. V gave up 3 bases and J gave up 4 bases, with 15 bases separating them. Germline assignment: CDR1 MDHEN and CDR2 SYDVKM. The CDR3 sequence: CASSFGGGNLYGYTF. The CDR3 region has the DNA TGTGCCAGCAGTTTTGGAGGGGGTAACCTCTATGGCTACACCTTC.

The V and J genes are TRBV10-3 and TRBJ2-3; the D gene is possibly TRBD1 (6 bases). The CDR3 runs to 12 residues. Germline V gene data show CDR1 as ENHRY and CDR2 as SYGVKD. Trimming left V 4 bases short and J 9 bases short, with 11 bases between. The CDR3 loop is CAISVDRETQYF. CDR3 DNA: TGTGCCATCAGTGTGGACAGAGAAACGCAGTATTTT.